This T cell receptor (beta chain) was sequenced during a study of graft-versus-host responses after intestinal transplantation. With regard to this clone: As yet, its antigen is unknown.

The V gene's germline CDR1 is SSHAT and CDR2 FNYEAQ (reference sequence). With 0 bases removed from V and 4 bases from J, the gap between germline ends came to 9 bases. The CDR3 has 14 amino acids. Method: immunoSEQ multiplex PCR; TCRdb's copy keeps in-frame clones and lacks some. The sample has 90,000 to 120,000 clones; roughly 87% are singletons. The chain carries TRBV7-7 and TRBJ2-5, with D perhaps TRBD1 or TRBD2 (5 bases each). The sequencing here drew on unstimulated CD4+ T cells sorted from spleen or lymph node cells, taken before transplant. The receptor was derived from a human donor who was the organ donor for an intestinal transplant. This CDR3 is CASSLAGVGETQYF. CDR3 DNA sequence: TGTGCCAGCAGCTTAGCGGGGGTGGGAGAGACCCAGTACTTC.